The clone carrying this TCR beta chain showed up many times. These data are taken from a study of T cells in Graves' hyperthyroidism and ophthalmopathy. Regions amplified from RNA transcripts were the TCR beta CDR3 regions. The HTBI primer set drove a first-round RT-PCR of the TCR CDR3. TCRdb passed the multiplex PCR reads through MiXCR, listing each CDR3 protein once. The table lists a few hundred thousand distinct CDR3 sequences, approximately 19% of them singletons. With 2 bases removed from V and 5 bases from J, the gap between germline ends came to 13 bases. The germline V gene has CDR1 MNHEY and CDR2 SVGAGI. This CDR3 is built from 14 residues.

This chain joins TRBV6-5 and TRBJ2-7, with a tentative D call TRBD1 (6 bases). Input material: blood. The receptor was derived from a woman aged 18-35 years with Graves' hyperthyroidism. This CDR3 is CASSYIGQTHEQYF. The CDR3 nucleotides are TGTGCCAGCAGTTACATAGGACAGACCCACGAGCAGTACTTC.